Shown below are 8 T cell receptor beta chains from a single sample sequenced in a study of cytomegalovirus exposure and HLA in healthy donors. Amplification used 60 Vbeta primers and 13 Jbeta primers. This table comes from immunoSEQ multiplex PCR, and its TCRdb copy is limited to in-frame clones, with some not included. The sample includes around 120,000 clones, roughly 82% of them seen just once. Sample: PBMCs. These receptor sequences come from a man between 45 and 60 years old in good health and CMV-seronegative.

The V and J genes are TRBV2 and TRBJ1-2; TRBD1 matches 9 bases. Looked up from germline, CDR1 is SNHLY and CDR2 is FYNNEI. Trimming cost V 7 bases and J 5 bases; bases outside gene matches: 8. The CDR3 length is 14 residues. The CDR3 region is CASTQQGQGYGYTF. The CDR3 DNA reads TGTGCCAGCACTCAGCAGGGACAGGGATATGGCTACACCTTC.

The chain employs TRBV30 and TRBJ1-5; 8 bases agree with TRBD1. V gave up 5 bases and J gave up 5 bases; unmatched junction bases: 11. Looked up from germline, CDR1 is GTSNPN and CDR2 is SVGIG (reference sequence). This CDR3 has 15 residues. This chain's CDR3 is CAWSQSGTGYQPQHF. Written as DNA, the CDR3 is TGTGCCTGGTCCCAATCCGGGACAGGATATCAGCCCCAGCATTTT.

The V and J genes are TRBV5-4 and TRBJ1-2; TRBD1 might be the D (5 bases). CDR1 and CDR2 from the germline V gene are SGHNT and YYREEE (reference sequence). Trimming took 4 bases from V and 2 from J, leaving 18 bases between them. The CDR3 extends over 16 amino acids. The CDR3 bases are TGTGCCAGCAGCCCAAGGGGACTCACAGAGAACTATGGCTACACCTTC. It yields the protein CASSPRGLTENYGYTF.

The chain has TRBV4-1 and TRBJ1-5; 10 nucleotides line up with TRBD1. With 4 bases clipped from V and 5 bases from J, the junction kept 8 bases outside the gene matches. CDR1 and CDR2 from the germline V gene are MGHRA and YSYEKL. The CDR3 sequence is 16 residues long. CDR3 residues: CASSRRQGARDQPQHF. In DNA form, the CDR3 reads TGCGCCAGCAGCCGAAGACAGGGGGCTAGAGATCAGCCCCAGCATTTT.

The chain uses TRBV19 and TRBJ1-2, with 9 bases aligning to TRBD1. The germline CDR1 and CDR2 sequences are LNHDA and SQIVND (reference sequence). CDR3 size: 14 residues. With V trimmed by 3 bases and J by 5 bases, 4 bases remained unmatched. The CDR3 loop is CASSMGQGSYGYTF. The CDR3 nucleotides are TGTGCCAGTAGTATGGGACAGGGATCATATGGCTACACCTTC.

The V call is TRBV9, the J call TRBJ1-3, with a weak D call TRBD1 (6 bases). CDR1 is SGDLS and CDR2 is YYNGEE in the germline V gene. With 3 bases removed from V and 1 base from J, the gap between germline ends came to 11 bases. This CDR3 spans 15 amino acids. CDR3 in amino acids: CASSEGHESGNTIYF. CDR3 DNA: TGTGCCAGCAGCGAGGGACATGAATCTGGAAACACCATATATTTT.

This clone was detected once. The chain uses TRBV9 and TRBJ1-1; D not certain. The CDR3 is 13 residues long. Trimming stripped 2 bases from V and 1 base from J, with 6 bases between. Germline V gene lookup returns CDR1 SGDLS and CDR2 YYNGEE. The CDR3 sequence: CASSVASNTEAFF. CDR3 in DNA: TGTGCCAGCAGCGTGGCATCGAACACTGAAGCTTTCTTT. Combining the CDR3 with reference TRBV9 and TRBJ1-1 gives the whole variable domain DSGVTQTPKHLITATGQRVTLRCSPRSGDLSVYWYQQSLDQGLQFLIQYYNGEERAKGNILERFSAQQFPDLHSELNLSSLELGDSALYFCASSVASNTEAFFGQGTRLTVV.

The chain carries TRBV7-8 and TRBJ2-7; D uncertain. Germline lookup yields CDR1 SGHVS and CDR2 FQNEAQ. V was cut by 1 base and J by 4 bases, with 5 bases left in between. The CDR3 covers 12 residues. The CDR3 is CASSLDIYEQYF. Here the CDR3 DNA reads TGTGCCAGCAGCTTAGACATTTACGAGCAGTACTTC.